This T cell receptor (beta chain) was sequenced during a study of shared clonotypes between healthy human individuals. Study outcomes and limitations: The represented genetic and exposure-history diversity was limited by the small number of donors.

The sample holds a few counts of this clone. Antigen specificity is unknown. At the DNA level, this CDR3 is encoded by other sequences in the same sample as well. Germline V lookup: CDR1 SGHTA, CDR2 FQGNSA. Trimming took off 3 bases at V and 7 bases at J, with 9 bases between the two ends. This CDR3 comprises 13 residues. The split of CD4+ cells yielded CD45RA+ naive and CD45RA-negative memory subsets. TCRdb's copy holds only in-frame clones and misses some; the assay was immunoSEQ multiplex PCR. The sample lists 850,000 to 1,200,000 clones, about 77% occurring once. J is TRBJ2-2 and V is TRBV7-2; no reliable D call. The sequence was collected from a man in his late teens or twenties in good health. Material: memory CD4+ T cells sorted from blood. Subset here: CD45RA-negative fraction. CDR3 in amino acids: CASSLVRYGELFF. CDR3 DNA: TGTGCCAGCAGCTTGGTTAGGTACGGGGAGCTGTTTTTT. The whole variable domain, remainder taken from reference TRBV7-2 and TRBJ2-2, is GAGVSQSPSNKVTEKGKDVELRCDPISGHTALYWYRQSLGQGLEFLIYFQGNSAPDKSGLPSDRFSAERTGGSVSTLTIQRTQQEDSAVYLCASSLVRYGELFFGEGSRLTVL.